This record covers a single TCR beta chain. This clonotype has a handful of counts. Its antigen is still unknown. The record has no base qualities; no much larger clone is one base away. This record comes from a study of Graves' ophthalmopathy and Graves' hyperthyroidism (dated by TCRdb to 2016 to 2019). Notes on the research overall: Peripheral blood was collected at initial diagnosis, prior to any treatment. After sampling, hyperthyroidism patients received methimazole starting at 30 mg daily, and ophthalmopathy patients received high-dose intravenous methylprednisolone. To explore V-J signatures that distinguish ophthalmopathy from hyperthyroidism, a discovery set of around 100 patients was enrolled, made up of around 40 with ophthalmopathy and around 57 with stable hyperthyroidism. The study used TCR beta repertoire signatures to distinguish Graves' ophthalmopathy from Graves' hyperthyroidism and to predict progression to ophthalmopathy. An independent validation cohort was composed of roughly 19 hyperthyroidism patients and around 15 patients who later progressed from hyperthyroidism to ophthalmopathy. In six hyperthyroidism patients, T-cell repertoires of thyroid tissue and blood were compared. In total, approximately 130 blood samples were TCR-sequenced: roughly 45 ophthalmopathy, approximately 80 hyperthyroidism and some 17 hyperthyroidism-to-ophthalmopathy patients.

The germline V gene (reference sequence) supplies CDR1 SEHNR and CDR2 FQNEAQ. Relative to germline, V is 8 bases shorter and J is 4 bases shorter, with 15 bases between their ends. The cysteine opens and the phenylalanine closes a CDR3 of 13 amino acids. The only DNA kept is the CDR3, 39 bases in frame from the first base. TCR beta CDR3 regions were amplified from RNA transcripts for repertoire sequencing. The first round was an RT-PCR using HTBI primers with the Qiagen OneStep RT-PCR kit, and this first round was followed by a second-round multiplex PCR, then size selection and purification. Sequencing of the libraries was carried out on an Illumina HiSeq2000 in paired-end mode with 100 bp reads. The authors processed their data as follows. SOAPnuke was used to process the reads, throwing out any read that had adapters, had uncalled bases, had a mean Phred below 15, or lacked an exact constant-primer or identifier match. COPE v1.2.5 was used to merge high-quality paired reads. Each unique nucleotide sequence was treated as a clonotype, and MiTCR v1.1 was used to align the clonotypes to the IMGT TRB V, D and J references. The analysis was limited to V-J combinations with a frequency above 0.0001, which together covered 99.2% of repertoires. For each V-J combination, a TCR clonal expansion and chaos score was defined as F50 clonal expansion divided by the chaos observed in the TCRdist matrix. Welch's t-statistics and random forest were used to reduce features to 13 V-J combinations, which were fed into a naive Bayes classifier. The similarity between thyroid and blood repertoires was quantified using the Morisita-Horn index. TCRdb ran its own pipeline on the public reads, namely fastp trimming at Q25 and MiXCR clone calling, and kept in-frame beta chains. One record per CDR3 amino acid sequence lists the most common genes and DNA. TCRdb assigned the V and J calls; the authors' analysis was not used. The sample table records 600,000 to 700,000 distinct CDR3 sequences; roughly 41% of these occur just once. The ten largest account for more than 2.5% of the sample.

Here is what the overall study found, with its caveats: Sample size was not statistically predetermined, and group allocation was not concealed from the investigators. Most expanded thyroid clonotypes with a frequency above 0.001 also appeared in blood, which suggests that blood repertoires may reflect the immune response in the thyroid. In validation, the model predicted ophthalmopathy progression with 55% to 71% sensitivity and roughly 78% specificity; approximately 12 predicted patients were CT-confirmed with GO in a median of around 6.5 months. In cross-validation, the 13-signature model distinguished ophthalmopathy from stable hyperthyroidism with nearly 90% sensitivity and approximately 81% specificity, and in the test set the corresponding values were roughly 80% and 76%.

Patients with ophthalmopathy had moderately to severely active disease, with a Clinical Activity Score of 3 or more, a NOSPECS grade of 4 or more, and a disease duration of less than 3 months. Patients with other autoimmune diseases, uncontrolled infections, pregnancy or lactation were excluded from the study. Clinical symptoms, serum thyroxine, TRAb, thyroid ultrasound and orbital computed tomography were used for diagnosis. Ficoll-Paque density gradient centrifugation was used to isolate PBMCs from around 9.1 ml of fresh peripheral blood. Trizol reagent was used to extract the total RNA, and its quality was then checked on an Agilent 2100 Bioanalyzer.

The receptor's source is an adult man with Graves' ophthalmopathy. The sample consisted of peripheral blood. The sequence is built from TRBV7-9 and TRBJ2-7; no D gene can be assigned with confidence. This receptor carries the CDR3 CASGIHSLYEQYF. The DNA sequence is as follows: TGTGCCAGCGGGATCCATAGTCTTTACGAGCAGTACTTC. Reference TRBV7-9 and TRBJ2-7 proteins supply the regions before and after the CDR3; the full variable domain is: DTGVSQNPRHKITKRGQNVTFRCDPISEHNRLYWYRQTLGQGPEFLTYFQNEAQLEKSRLLSDRFSAERPKGSFSTLEIQRTEQGDSAMYLCASGIHSLYEQYFGPGTRLTVT.